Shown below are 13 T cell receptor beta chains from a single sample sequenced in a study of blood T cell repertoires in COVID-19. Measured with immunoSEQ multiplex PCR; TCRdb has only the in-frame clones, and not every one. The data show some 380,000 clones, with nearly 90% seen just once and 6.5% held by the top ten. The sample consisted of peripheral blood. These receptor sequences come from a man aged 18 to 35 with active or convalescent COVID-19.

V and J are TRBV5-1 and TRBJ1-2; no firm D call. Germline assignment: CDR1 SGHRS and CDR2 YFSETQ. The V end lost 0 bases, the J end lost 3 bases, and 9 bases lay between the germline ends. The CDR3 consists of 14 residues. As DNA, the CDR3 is TGCGCCAGCAGCTTGGGGCAGGAAGACTATGGCTACACCTTC. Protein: CASSLGQEDYGYTF. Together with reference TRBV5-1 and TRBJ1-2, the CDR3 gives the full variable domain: KAGVTQTPRYLIKTRGQQVTLSCSPISGHRSVSWYQQTPGQGLQFLFEYFSETQRNKGNFPGRFSGRQFSNSRSEMNVSTLELGDSALYLCASSLGQEDYGYTFGSGTRLTVV.

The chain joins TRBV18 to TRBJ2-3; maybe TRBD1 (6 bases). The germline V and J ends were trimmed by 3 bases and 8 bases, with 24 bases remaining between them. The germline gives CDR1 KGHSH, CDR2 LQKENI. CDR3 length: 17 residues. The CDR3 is CASSPSQLDLQGGTQYF. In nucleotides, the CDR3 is TGTGCCAGCTCACCCTCACAACTAGACCTACAGGGCGGTACGCAGTATTTT.

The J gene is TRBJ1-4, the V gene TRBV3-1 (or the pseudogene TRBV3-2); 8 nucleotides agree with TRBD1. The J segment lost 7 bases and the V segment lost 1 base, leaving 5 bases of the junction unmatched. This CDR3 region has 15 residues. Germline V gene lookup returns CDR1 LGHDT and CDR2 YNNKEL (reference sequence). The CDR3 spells CASSQVFGTGEKLFF. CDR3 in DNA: TGTGCCAGCAGCCAAGTTTTCGGGACAGGTGAAAAACTGTTTTTT.

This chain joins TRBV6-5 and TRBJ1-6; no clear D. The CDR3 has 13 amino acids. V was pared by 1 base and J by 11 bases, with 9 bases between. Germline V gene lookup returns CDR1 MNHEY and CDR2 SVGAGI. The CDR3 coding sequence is TGTGCCAGCAGTTACTTCCCCGGGGCACCCCTCCACTTT. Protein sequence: CASSYFPGAPLHF.

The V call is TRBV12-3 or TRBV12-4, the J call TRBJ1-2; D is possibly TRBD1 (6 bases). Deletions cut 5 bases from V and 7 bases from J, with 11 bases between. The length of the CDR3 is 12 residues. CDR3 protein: CASSQGGPGYTF. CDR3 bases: TGTGCCAGCAGTCAAGGGGGTCCTGGCTACACCTTC.

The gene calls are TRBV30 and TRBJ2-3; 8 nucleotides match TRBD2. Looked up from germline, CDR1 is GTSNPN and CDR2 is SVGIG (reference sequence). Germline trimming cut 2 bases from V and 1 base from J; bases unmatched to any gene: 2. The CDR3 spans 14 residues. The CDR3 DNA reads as TGTGCCTGGAGTAAGACTAGCGGCACAGATACGCAGTATTTT. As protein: CAWSKTSGTDTQYF.

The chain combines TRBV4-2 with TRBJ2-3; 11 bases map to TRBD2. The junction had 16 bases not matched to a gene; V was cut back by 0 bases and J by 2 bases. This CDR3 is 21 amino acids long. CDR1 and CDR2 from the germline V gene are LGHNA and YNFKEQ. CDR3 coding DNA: TGTGCCAGCAGCCAAGATATAGCGGGGGGGGCCCGGTCAGATTTCACAGATACGCAGTATTTT. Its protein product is CASSQDIAGGARSDFTDTQYF.

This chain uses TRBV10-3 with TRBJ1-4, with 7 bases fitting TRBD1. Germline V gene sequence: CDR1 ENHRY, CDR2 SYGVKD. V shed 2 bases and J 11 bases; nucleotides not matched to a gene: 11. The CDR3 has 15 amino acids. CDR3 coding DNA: TGTGCCATCAGTGAGCGGGCATCAGGGGGAGGCAAACTGTTTTTT. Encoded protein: CAISERASGGGKLFF.

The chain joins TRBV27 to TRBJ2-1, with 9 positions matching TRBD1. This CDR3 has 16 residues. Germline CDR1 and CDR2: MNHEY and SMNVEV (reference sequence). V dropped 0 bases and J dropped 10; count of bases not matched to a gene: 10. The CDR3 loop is CASSLSGTGSFSEQFF. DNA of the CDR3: TGTGCCAGCAGTTTATCCGGGACAGGGTCGTTCAGCGAGCAGTTCTTC.

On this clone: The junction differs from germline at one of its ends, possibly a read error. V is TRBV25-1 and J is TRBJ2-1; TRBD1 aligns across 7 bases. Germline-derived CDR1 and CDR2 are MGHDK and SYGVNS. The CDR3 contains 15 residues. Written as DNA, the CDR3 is TGTGCCACCAGTAGTTCAGGGGGATTCTACAATGAGCAGTTCTTC. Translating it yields CATSSSGGFYNEQFF.

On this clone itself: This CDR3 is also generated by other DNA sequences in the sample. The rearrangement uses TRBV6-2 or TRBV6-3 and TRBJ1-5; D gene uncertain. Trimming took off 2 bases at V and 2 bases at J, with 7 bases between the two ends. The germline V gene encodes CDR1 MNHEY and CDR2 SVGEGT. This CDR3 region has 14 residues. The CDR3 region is CASSYLTGNQPQHF. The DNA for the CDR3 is TGTGCCAGCAGTTACCTCACTGGCAATCAGCCCCAGCATTTT.

The chain's CDR3 is CASTSGAAGNTIYF. In DNA form, the CDR3 reads TGTGCCAGCACCTCAGGGGCAGCTGGAAACACCATATATTTT. V gene TRBV3-1 (or the pseudogene TRBV3-2) combines with J gene TRBJ1-3; TRBD1 might be the D (6 bases). In germline, CDR1 is LGHDT, CDR2 YNNKEL (reference sequence). V lost 7 bases to trimming and J lost 2 bases, with 12 bases between them. This CDR3 has 14 residues.

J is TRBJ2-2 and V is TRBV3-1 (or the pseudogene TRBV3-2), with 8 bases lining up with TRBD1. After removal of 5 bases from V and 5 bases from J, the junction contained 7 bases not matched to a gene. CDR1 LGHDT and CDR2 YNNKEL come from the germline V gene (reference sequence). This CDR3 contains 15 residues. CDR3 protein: CASSFRQGRTGELFF. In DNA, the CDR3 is TGTGCCAGCAGCTTCCGACAGGGGAGGACCGGGGAGCTGTTTTTT.